This TCR beta chain came from a study of T-cell memory formation after mild COVID-19. About the research overall: Clustering of TCRs was largely donor specific.

This clonotype ranks as medium-sized. Its antigen is unidentified. Constant-segment-primed 5'RACE gave TCR alpha and TCR beta cDNA libraries with sample barcodes and UMIs. TCRdb independently ran MiXCR on the 5' RACE reads; one entry per CDR3 protein. The sample consists of approximately 5,000 distinct CDR3 sequences, over 20% of them appearing once. Findings of the study overall: CD4+ clones that contracted lay mainly in CM and EM; CD8+ ones lay in EMRA.

Germline assignment: CDR1 MNHEY and CDR2 SMNVEV (reference sequence). CDR3 length equals 13 residues. The ends were cut back, 1 base at V and 5 bases at J, with 9 bases in the middle. Sequenced sample: PBMCs or a T cell subset sorted from them (not recorded which). V usage is TRBV27 and J usage is TRBJ2-7; D not certain. This TCR derives from an adult who had mild COVID-19 (a few samples of this study predate the infection). Cell type and time point are not known. The CDR3 spells CASSLYLGDEQYV. CDR3 DNA: TGTGCCAGCAGTTTATATCTGGGCGACGAGCAGTACGTC.